This entry describes one T cell receptor beta chain. This clonotype was seen ten or more times. The target of this receptor is not known. The sample holds no much larger clone one base away, and base qualities are not on file. cDNA was synthesized by template-switch 5'RACE using a primer with a 10-nucleotide random unique molecular identifier that tagged each TCR transcript. Every sequencing run covered 15-18 subjects and yielded more than 160 million TCR-beta sequences. The RNeasy kit was used for extraction of total RNA. TCR-beta VDJ regions were amplified with primers for the TCR constant region and the 5'RACE anchor, using the KAPA Real-time Library Amplification kit. Sample indexes and Illumina adaptors were added in a first PCR, after which library yield was increased in a second PCR. The roughly 650 bp TCR product was size-selected on a 2% E-gel SizeSelection system after Ampure bead purification. Library quality was checked on a Bioanalyzer, concentration was measured with Qubit, and libraries were quantified with the Kapa Library Quantification kit before pooling. Libraries were sequenced paired-end 2 x 150 bp on an Illumina HiSeq 2500. To increase sequence diversity, about 25-31% phiX was spiked into each library pool. The source study handled its data this way. Quality-filtered reads were processed with the UMI-based MiGEC pipeline, which removed over 80% of raw TCR sequences during error correction. VDJ genes were aligned to IMGT germline references, and clonotypes were defined by unique CDR3 amino acid sequence plus V-J genes. VDJtools evaluated clonal expansion, Shannon diversity and CDR3 relatedness (CalcPairwiseDistances, ClusterSamples); CLCbio workbench built phylogenetic trees. Expanded clones were defined as having at least 8 unique UMIs, based on coefficient-of-variation modelling across technical triplicates. TCRdb ran its own pipeline on the public reads, namely fastp trimming at Q25 and MiXCR clone calling, and kept in-frame beta chains. Rows are combined by CDR3 protein, so each entry shows the most common genes and DNA. The authors' filters were not applied to this entry. This sample comprises roughly 45,000 distinct CDR3 sequences, roughly 12% of them detected only once. The ten largest clonotypes hold around 10% of the sample.

From the cysteine through the phenylalanine, the CDR3 covers 14 amino acids. Here the CDR3 DNA is all that survives: 42 bases in frame from base 1. CDR1 and CDR2, per the germline V gene, are LGHNA and YNFKEQ. A distance of 14 bases separates the germline ends of V and J, which lose 2 bases and 6 bases respectively. These data belong to a study of neurological immune-mediated disorders (dated by TCRdb to about 2019). Study-level background: Using UMI-based sequencing, the study compared peripheral blood TCR-beta repertoires from patients with HTLV-I-associated myelopathy (HAM/TSP), patients with multiple sclerosis, and healthy controls. Alongside PBMC samples, the set of 106 TCR-beta libraries contained longitudinal samples, technical triplicates, and paired CD4+ and CD8+ T-cell subsets that had been sorted. The cohort comprised 60 to 75 subjects: roughly 15 HAM/TSP patients, around 34 multiple sclerosis patients and about 20 healthy controls. Each longitudinal HAM/TSP and healthy donor was sampled at 3 time-points spaced at roughly 3-45 month intervals. Findings and caveats that apply to the study as a whole: TCR clonal expansion was highest in HAM/TSP patients and lowest in MS patients, with MS patients falling below even healthy controls. Expanded clones from different subjects shared no identical CDR3 amino acid sequences, which suggests that TCR-beta repertoires were private in all groups.

The time point label on this specimen signifies: longitudinal time-point 3. The healthy controls were volunteers from blood banks in Maryland, USA. For the unsorted PBMC libraries, 2 million PBMCs were stored in RNAlater at -80 degrees C until RNA extraction and were used to generate the libraries. Peripheral blood was subjected to Ficoll-Hypaque density gradient centrifugation to isolate PBMCs, which were then cryopreserved in liquid nitrogen. The TCR originated in a man in his thirties or forties in good health. The chain joins TRBV4-2 to TRBJ2-7; TRBD2 is a possible D gene, resting on 6 matching bases. The sequenced sample was PBMCs. The CDR3 protein sequence reads: CASSQPPPGAEQYF. The sequenced DNA: TGTGCCAGCAGCCAACCCCCTCCGGGAGCCGAGCAGTACTTC.